The rows below give T cell receptor beta chains drawn from one sample of a study of blood T cell repertoires in COVID-19. Repertoires were generated with immunoSEQ multiplex PCR, while TCRdb's copy carries only in-frame clones and drops some. The sample records some 100,000 clones, 81% being singletons. Sequenced material: peripheral blood. These TCRs come from a man aged 60 to 75 with acute or convalescent COVID-19. The CDR3 runs from the conserved cysteine through the conserved F or W. The order of the fields is CDR3 DNA, CDR3 protein, D gene, clone size, CDR3 length, V gene, J gene. A D gene is named only where the DNA matches it firmly. The listing skips clone size in some rows; elsewhere it reads once, few, many or a size class.

cdr3_nt: TGTGCCAGCAGTTACGGGAGGTACACAGATACGCAGTATTTT; cdr3_aa: CASSYGRYTDTQYF; d_call: .; clone_size: .; cdr3_length: 14; v_call: TRBV6-2/TRBV6-3; j_call: TRBJ2-3
cdr3_nt: TGCGCCAGCAGCTTTGCAGGGGAGCACGAGCAGTACTTC; cdr3_aa: CASSFAGEHEQYF; d_call: .; clone_size: .; cdr3_length: 13; v_call: TRBV5-1; j_call: TRBJ2-7
cdr3_nt: TGCGCCAGCAGCTCCCTAGCGAAGAGCTCCTACGAGCAGTACTTC; cdr3_aa: CASSSLAKSSYEQYF; d_call: .; clone_size: .; cdr3_length: 15; v_call: TRBV5-1; j_call: TRBJ2-7
cdr3_nt: TGTGCCAGTGGACAGGGGGGATACACTGAAGCTTTCTTT; cdr3_aa: CASGQGGYTEAFF; d_call: TRBD1; clone_size: .; cdr3_length: 13; v_call: TRBV19; j_call: TRBJ1-1
cdr3_nt: TGTGCCACCAGTGATCCTTATTCCGGGGAGCTGTTTTTT; cdr3_aa: CATSDPYSGELFF; d_call: .; clone_size: once; cdr3_length: 13; v_call: TRBV24-1; j_call: TRBJ2-2
cdr3_nt: TGTGCCAGCACCCACACCGGGACTGCAGCGCGACCAGATACGCAGTATTTT; cdr3_aa: CASTHTGTAARPDTQYF; d_call: .; clone_size: .; cdr3_length: 17; v_call: TRBV27; j_call: TRBJ2-3
cdr3_nt: TGTGCCAGCAGTCTAGCGGCCTACAATGAGCAGTTCTTC; cdr3_aa: CASSLAAYNEQFF; d_call: TRBD2; clone_size: .; cdr3_length: 13; v_call: TRBV6-2/TRBV6-3; j_call: TRBJ2-1
cdr3_nt: TGTGCCAGTAGTATTTTCAGGGGAACAGATACGCAGTATTTT; cdr3_aa: CASSIFRGTDTQYF; d_call: .; clone_size: once; cdr3_length: 14; v_call: TRBV19; j_call: TRBJ2-3
cdr3_nt: TGTGCCAGCAGTTACAGGCCACGGGGGAATCAGCCCCAGCATTTT; cdr3_aa: CASSYRPRGNQPQHF; d_call: .; clone_size: .; cdr3_length: 15; v_call: TRBV6-2/TRBV6-3; j_call: TRBJ1-5
cdr3_nt: TGCGCCAGCAGTGAAGGGACACTCTACGAGCAGTACTTC; cdr3_aa: CASSEGTLYEQYF; d_call: .; clone_size: .; cdr3_length: 13; v_call: TRBV10-1; j_call: TRBJ2-7
cdr3_nt: TGTGCCATCAGTGACCAGGGGGACGGTGAAAAACTGTTTTTT; cdr3_aa: CAISDQGDGEKLFF; d_call: TRBD1; clone_size: .; cdr3_length: 14; v_call: TRBV10-3; j_call: TRBJ1-4
cdr3_nt: TGTGCCATCGGACAGGGGATAGGGCAGTACTTC; cdr3_aa: CAIGQGIGQYF; d_call: TRBD1; clone_size: .; cdr3_length: 11; v_call: TRBV10-3; j_call: TRBJ2-7
cdr3_nt: TGTGCCAGTACCTCGAGACAGGCAACTAATGAAAAACTGTTTTTT; cdr3_aa: CASTSRQATNEKLFF; d_call: .; clone_size: .; cdr3_length: 15; v_call: TRBV19; j_call: TRBJ1-4
cdr3_nt: TGTGCCAGCAGCCAAGATCTAAGGGGTGAAGCTTTCTTT; cdr3_aa: CASSQDLRGEAFF; d_call: .; clone_size: .; cdr3_length: 13; v_call: TRBV3-1/TRBV3-2; j_call: TRBJ1-1
cdr3_nt: TGTGCCAGCTCACCTATAACAGGGGGCATCGAGACCCAGTACTTC; cdr3_aa: CASSPITGGIETQYF; d_call: TRBD1; clone_size: .; cdr3_length: 15; v_call: TRBV18; j_call: TRBJ2-5
cdr3_nt: TGTGCCATCAGTGAGGCTGACAGGAGCAATCAGCCCCAGCATTTT; cdr3_aa: CAISEADRSNQPQHF; d_call: .; clone_size: once; cdr3_length: 15; v_call: TRBV10-3; j_call: TRBJ1-5
cdr3_nt: TGTGCCAGCAGCATCGCGGGGACTATTAGCACAGATACGCAGTATTTT; cdr3_aa: CASSIAGTISTDTQYF; d_call: TRBD2; clone_size: .; cdr3_length: 16; v_call: TRBV7-3; j_call: TRBJ2-3
cdr3_nt: TGTGCCAGCAGCTTACGCCAGGGCGTTCTAGAGCAGTACTTC; cdr3_aa: CASSLRQGVLEQYF; d_call: .; clone_size: .; cdr3_length: 14; v_call: TRBV7-2; j_call: TRBJ2-7
cdr3_nt: TGTGCCTGGAGTGTAGGGACAGCAAATCAGCCCCAGCATTTT; cdr3_aa: CAWSVGTANQPQHF; d_call: TRBD1; clone_size: .; cdr3_length: 14; v_call: TRBV30; j_call: TRBJ1-5
cdr3_nt: TGCGCCAGCAGCTTGGTTCTAGCGGGGTCCCATGAGCAGTTCTTC; cdr3_aa: CASSLVLAGSHEQFF; d_call: TRBD2; clone_size: .; cdr3_length: 15; v_call: TRBV5-1; j_call: TRBJ2-1
cdr3_nt: TGCGCCAGCAGCCGCAATATTCCCGGGACAGGGGGAAACTATGGCTACACCTTC; cdr3_aa: CASSRNIPGTGGNYGYTF; d_call: TRBD1; clone_size: .; cdr3_length: 18; v_call: TRBV4-1; j_call: TRBJ1-2
cdr3_nt: TGTGCCAGCAGACTACTAGCGGGAGCGTCAGATACGCAGTATTTT; cdr3_aa: CASRLLAGASDTQYF; d_call: TRBD2; clone_size: .; cdr3_length: 15; v_call: TRBV27; j_call: TRBJ2-3
cdr3_nt: TGTGCCAGCAGCTTATCAGGGGGCTCCTACAATGAGCAGTTCTTC; cdr3_aa: CASSLSGGSYNEQFF; d_call: TRBD1; clone_size: .; cdr3_length: 15; v_call: TRBV7-8; j_call: TRBJ2-1
cdr3_nt: TGTGCCAGCAGCTTCCATATGGTCCGGGACACGGGATCTGAGCAGTTCTTC; cdr3_aa: CASSFHMVRDTGSEQFF; d_call: .; clone_size: .; cdr3_length: 17; v_call: TRBV5-5; j_call: TRBJ2-1
cdr3_nt: TGTGCCAGCAGTTACTCGAGCGGGGCAAAGGAGAACACCGGGGAGCTGTTTTTT; cdr3_aa: CASSYSSGAKENTGELFF; d_call: TRBD2; clone_size: .; cdr3_length: 18; v_call: TRBV6-2/TRBV6-3; j_call: TRBJ2-2
cdr3_nt: TGTGCCAGCAGCCCAAGGCAGGGGGTAGTTCAGCCCCAGCATTTT; cdr3_aa: CASSPRQGVVQPQHF; d_call: TRBD1; clone_size: few; cdr3_length: 15; v_call: TRBV6-2/TRBV6-3; j_call: TRBJ1-5
cdr3_nt: TGTGCCAGCAGTTCTCCGGGCGGGAGGGCGGATGAGCAGTTCTTC; cdr3_aa: CASSSPGGRADEQFF; d_call: TRBD2; clone_size: .; cdr3_length: 15; v_call: TRBV28; j_call: TRBJ2-1